This is a list of T cell receptor beta chains from one sample in a study of blood T cell repertoires in COVID-19. Sequencing used immunoSEQ multiplex PCR; TCRdb keeps in-frame clones, though not all of them. Among 200,000 to 250,000 clones listed, about four fifths were seen once. Sequencing input: PBMCs or T cells enriched from blood (not recorded which). Receptors were obtained from a woman aged 50 to 60 who had been exposed to COVID-19. The CDR3 runs from the conserved cysteine through the conserved F or W. A D gene is named only where the DNA matches it firmly. Not all rows give a size; the values are once, few, many and, for expanded clones, a class.

j_gene | abundance | d_gene | v_gene | CDR3nt | CDR3aa
TRBJ1-5 | . | . | TRBV19 | TGTGCCAGTAGCAAACAGGGTTCATATAGCAATCAGCCCCAGCATTTT | CASSKQGSYSNQPQHF
TRBJ1-2 | . | . | TRBV3-1/TRBV3-2 | TGTGCCAGCAGCCAAGATTCTGGGACTAGTCTTTATGGCTACACCTTC | CASSQDSGTSLYGYTF
TRBJ1-3 | . | TRBD1 | TRBV5-6 | TGTGCCAGCAGCTTGGAGGGGACAGCCGCTGGAAACACCATATATTTT | CASSLEGTAAGNTIYF
TRBJ1-1 | . | . | TRBV12-1 | TGTGCCAGCAGCTTTGAGGGGGGGTGGAACACTGAAGCTTTCTTT | CASSFEGGWNTEAFF
TRBJ1-1 | . | . | TRBV7-8 | TGTGCCAGCAGCTTAAACACTTGGAGTGAAGCTTTCTTT | CASSLNTWSEAFF
TRBJ2-3 | once | TRBD2 | TRBV6-4 | TGTGCCAGCAGTGACTCGGTCGAGGAGCGGGGGTCAGATACGCAGTATTTT | CASSDSVEERGSDTQYF
TRBJ1-2 | . | TRBD1 | TRBV20-1 | TGCAGTGCTAGTGTACGGGACAGAGTCTATGGCTACACCTTC | CSASVRDRVYGYTF
TRBJ1-1 | . | . | TRBV25-1 | TGTGCCAGCAGTTACAGACAGTCGAACACTGAAGCTTTCTTT | CASSYRQSNTEAFF
TRBJ1-1 | . | . | TRBV19 | TGTGCCAGTAGTATAAGGGCACGGGGGGAGAACACTGAAGCTTTCTTT | CASSIRARGENTEAFF
TRBJ1-2 | . | TRBD1 | TRBV4-3 | TGCGCCAGCAGCCAAGATCCGGAGACAGGGATCTACACCTTC | CASSQDPETGIYTF
TRBJ1-2 | . | . | TRBV4-2 | TGTGCCAGCAGCCAAGGTTCAGATCCGCGTCCGGGACAAGTCTATGGCTACACCTTC | CASSQGSDPRPGQVYGYTF
TRBJ1-2 | . | . | TRBV6-5 | TGTGCCAGCAGTTACGACCAGGGCTTGGACTATGGCTACACCTTC | CASSYDQGLDYGYTF
TRBJ2-1 | . | TRBD2 | TRBV15 | TGTGCCACCAGCAGAGTACTGGCGGGGGGCATGTTCTTC | CATSRVLAGGMFF
TRBJ2-5 | . | . | TRBV10-1 | TGCGCCAGCAGCGATGCGGTACCTTACCAAGAGACCCAGTACTTC | CASSDAVPYQETQYF
TRBJ2-5 | . | . | TRBV2 | TGTGCCAGCAGTGACAACAGGGCTCTTCAGGAGACCCAGTACTTC | CASSDNRALQETQYF
TRBJ2-3 | . | . | TRBV4-3 | TGCGCCAGCAGCCAAGTTGGGGGGAACACAGATACGCAGTATTTT | CASSQVGGNTDTQYF
TRBJ1-5 | . | . | TRBV30 | TGTGCCTGGAGTGTCGGGGACCTACAGGGATATAGCAATCAGCCCCAGCATTTT | CAWSVGDLQGYSNQPQHF
TRBJ1-1 | . | TRBD1 | TRBV29-1 | TGCAGCGTCCGACAGGGGCGAGACACTGAAGCTTTCTTT | CSVRQGRDTEAFF
TRBJ2-7 | . | TRBD1 | TRBV9 | TGTGCCAGCAGCCCCCGGACAGGGGGCTACGAGCAGTACTTC | CASSPRTGGYEQYF
TRBJ1-2 | . | TRBD1 | TRBV6-2/TRBV6-3 | TGTGCCAGCAGTTCGACAGGGAACTATGGCTACACCTTC | CASSSTGNYGYTF
TRBJ2-1 | few | . | TRBV6-1 | TGTGCCAGCAGTGAAGCAGGGCTAGCAATCAATGAGCAGTTCTTC | CASSEAGLAINEQFF
TRBJ1-1 | . | . | TRBV6-5 | TGTGCCAGCAGTTCTATGAACACTGAAGCTTTCTTT | CASSSMNTEAFF
TRBJ1-1 | . | . | TRBV29-1 | TGCAGCGTTGAAGATCGTCGACTGTTCGGGGTGACTGAAGCTTTCTTT | CSVEDRRLFGVTEAFF
TRBJ1-3 | . | TRBD1 | TRBV5-4 | TGTGCCAGCAGCTTTCCAACCGACAGGGGGCGCAGGACCGGAAACACCATATATTTT | CASSFPTDRGRRTGNTIYF
TRBJ2-7 | . | . | TRBV9 | TGTGCCAGCAGCGTAGACGACAGGTGGGGCGAGCAGTACTTC | CASSVDDRWGEQYF
TRBJ2-1 | . | TRBD2 | TRBV7-2 | TGTGCCAGCAGCCTACTAGCGAGGATCTCCTACAATGAGCAGTTCTTC | CASSLLARISYNEQFF
TRBJ1-5 | . | TRBD1 | TRBV28 | TGTGCCAGCAGGCTACAGGGGAATCAGCCCCAGCATTTT | CASRLQGNQPQHF
TRBJ2-2 | few | . | TRBV10-1 | TGCGCCAGTCTGTCCGAAGCGCGAGCCACCGGGGAGCTGTTTTTT | CASLSEARATGELFF
TRBJ1-6 | . | . | TRBV10-2 | TGCGCCAGCAAGAAGACAGGTCCCGATTCACCCCTCCACTTT | CASKKTGPDSPLHF
TRBJ2-2 | . | . | TRBV6-5 | TGTGCCAGCTTTTTCGTCGCCGGGAGAACCGGGGAGCTGTTTTTT | CASFFVAGRTGELFF
TRBJ1-4 | . | TRBD1 | TRBV7-9 | TGTGCCAGCAGCTTACAGGGGGCGCGTGAAAAACTGTTTTTT | CASSLQGAREKLFF
TRBJ1-3 | . | . | TRBV3-1/TRBV3-2 | TGTGCCAGCGGCGGGCGGGGCCAGGGCCGAAACACCATATATTTT | CASGGRGQGRNTIYF
TRBJ1-4 | . | TRBD1 | TRBV28 | TGTGCCAGCAGGGAAGGACAGGCGGTTCGTAATGAAAAACTGTTTTTT | CASREGQAVRNEKLFF
TRBJ2-1 | . | TRBD2 | TRBV14 | TGTGCCAGCAGCCAAGATCGGCTAGCGGGGGCGGGACATGAGCAGTTCTTC | CASSQDRLAGAGHEQFF